Sequencing of this T cell receptor beta chain was carried out in a study of TIL therapy for anti-PD-1-resistant metastatic lung cancer. The V end lost 5 bases, the J end lost 2 bases, and 9 bases lay between the germline ends. CDR3 length equals 13 residues. The germline gives CDR1 SEHNR, CDR2 FQNEAQ (reference sequence). With regard to this clone: The antigen remains undetermined.

Study-level findings and limits: Patients were highly selected, enriched for treatment-naive, never-smoker and oncogene-addicted cases.

The libraries were made with immunoSEQ v3. Assay used: immunoSEQ multiplex PCR; TCRdb lists only in-frame clones, some missing. The sample lists about 52,000 clones; about 80% were seen once. The time point denotes: pre-treatment sample, taken before nivolumab and TIL therapy. The V gene is TRBV7-9, the J gene TRBJ2-5, with D uncertain. The sequencing used blood, collected at baseline. The TCR originated in a woman aged 30-85 years with non-small cell lung cancer. CDR3 region: CASSPLLQETQYF. The CDR3 DNA sequence: TGTGCCAGCAGCCCCCTTCTTCAAGAGACCCAGTACTTC.